This is a list of T cell receptor beta chains from one sample in a study of CD8+CD57+ T cells in acquired aplastic anemia. TCRdb reprocessed the reads via MiXCR and lists one record per CDR3 protein. This sample has a few hundred thousand distinct CDR3 sequences, with 55% to 70% found just once. Sequenced: sorted CD4+, CD8+, or CD8+CD57+ T cells (not recorded which) from PBMCs. The origin of the receptors is a human donor in good health, serving as a control. Each CDR3 is given with its conserved first and last residue. D genes are given only for firm matches. Not all rows give a size; the values are once, few, many and, for expanded clones, a class.

TRBV2	TRBJ2-7	.	.	CASRTGPPGEQYF	TGTGCCAGCCGTACAGGGCCTCCAGGGGAGCAGTACTTC
TRBV20-1	TRBJ2-7	.	TRBD1	CSATGGAYEEYF	TGCAGTGCTACAGGGGGAGCGTACGAGGAGTACTTC
TRBV2	TRBJ2-7	.	.	CASSALGQRYGEYF	TGTGCCAGCAGTGCGCTCGGACAGCGCTACGGGGAGTACTTC
TRBV7-4	TRBJ1-2	.	.	CASSSRGGGETYAF	TGTGCCAGCAGTTCTAGGGGGGGGGGAGAGACCTACGCCTTC
TRBV3-1	TRBJ1-4	many	TRBD1	CASSLTGAANEKLFF	TGTGCCAGCAGCCTTACAGGGGCGGCTAATGAAAAACTGTTTTTT
TRBV7-3	TRBJ1-5	.	.	CASSGQTQPIRNQPQHF	TGTGCCAGCAGCGGGCAAACTCAGCCTATCCGAAATCAGCCCCAGCATTTT
TRBV6-1	TRBJ1-2	many	.	CASSRTPGRGGYTF	TGTGCCAGCAGTAGAACGCCGGGACGGGGTGGCTACACCTTC
TRBV7-9	TRBJ2-5	.	TRBD1	CASSTGQGWNQPQF	TGTGCCAGCAGCACGGGACAGGGATGGAATCAGCCCCAGTTC
TRBV12-3/TRBV12-4	TRBJ2-1	many	.	CATGVYNEQFF	TGTGCCACCGGGGTCTACAATGAGCAGTTCTTC
TRBV10-1	TRBJ1-1	.	.	CANSFSLTNTEASF	TGCGCCAACAGTTTCAGCCTTACGAACACTGAAGCTTCCTTT
TRBV5-1	TRBJ2-7	.	.	CASSLTADDPQYF	TGCGCCAGCAGCTTAACTGCGGACGACCCGCAGTACTTC
TRBV19	TRBJ2-7	.	.	CASSMGEQESEEYF	TGTGCCAGCAGTATGGGGGAGCAGGAAAGTGAAGAGTACTTT
TRBV5-8	TRBJ2-7	many	TRBD1	CASSRATGGPSYEQYF	TGTGCCAGCAGCCGGGCGACAGGGGGCCCCTCCTACGAGCAGTACTTC
TRBV5-1	TRBJ2-1	many	.	CASSQGSSYNEQFF	TGCGCCAGCAGCCAAGGGAGCTCCTACAATGAGCAGTTCTTC
TRBV29-1	TRBJ1-1	.	.	CSAGTDSNEALF	TGCAGCGCCGGGACGGACAGCAATGAAGCTTTGTTT
TRBV6-6	TRBJ1-1	many	.	CASSYAPGSSMNTEAFF	TGTGCCAGCAGTTACGCCCCGGGAAGTAGCATGAACACTGAAGCTTTCTTT
TRBV9	TRBJ1-5	.	.	CASSQDYYSYTFDF	.
TRBV24-1	TRBJ2-3	.	.	CATSDAGRTDTQYF	TGTGCCACCAGTGATGCGGGACGCACAGATACGCAGTATTTT
TRBV7-2	TRBJ2-1	.	TRBD2	CASSLVEAGGVNEQFF	TGTGCCAGCAGCTTAGTAGAGGCGGGGGGAGTCAATGAGCAGTTCTTC
TRBV7-9	TRBJ2-3	many	.	CASSLGVGTDTQYF	TGTGCCAGCAGCTTAGGTGTCGGTACAGATACGCAGTATTTT
TRBV2	TRBJ1-4	many	.	CASSAGHTTNEKLFF	TGTGCCAGCAGTGCGGGACACACAACTAATGAAAAACTGTTTTTT
TRBV13	TRBJ2-1	.	.	CASSAEQTSYNEQFF	TGTGCCAGCAGCGCCGAGCAAACTTCCTACAATGAGCAGTTCTTC
TRBV7-8	TRBJ2-5	.	.	CASSPDRIRETENF	TGTGCCAGCAGCCCGGACAGAATAAGGGAGACCGAGAACTTC
TRBV10-2	TRBJ2-7	.	.	CASTKDSADAQDF	TGCGCCAGCACCAAAGACAGCGCTGACGCGCAGGACTTC
TRBV12-3/TRBV12-4	TRBJ1-6	many	TRBD1	CASNPGTGGSPLHF	TGTGCCAGCAACCCCGGCACAGGGGGTTCACCCCTCCACTTT
TRBV9	TRBJ2-5	.	.	CASSLVGNQETEYF	TGTGCCAGCAGCTTGGTTGGCAACCAGGAGACCGAGTACTTC
TRBV7-9	TRBJ1-2	.	.	CASSLESPRLYGYTF	TGTGCCAGCAGCTTAGAATCCCCGAGACTCTATGGCTACACCTTC
TRBV9	TRBJ2-5	.	.	CASSFRQVQARHYF	TGTGCCAGCAGCTTTCGACAGGTCCAAGCCCGCCATTACTTC
TRBV19	TRBJ1-6	.	.	CASSIETNRNSPLHF	TGTGCCAGTAGTATAGAGACGAACAGGAATTCACCCCTCCACTTT
TRBV20-1	TRBJ1-2	.	TRBD1	CSATPQGQVGNGYTF	TGCAGTGCTACTCCCCAGGGACAGGTTGGAAATGGCTACACCTTC
TRBV20-1	TRBJ2-5	.	TRBD2	CSASGGAWEETQYF	TGCAGTGCTAGCGGGGGGGCCTGGGAGGAGACCCAGTACTTC
TRBV7-8	TRBJ1-3	.	.	CASSLERTQGISPYF	TGTGCCAGCAGCTTAGAAAGGACCCAGGGCATCAGCCCATATTTT
TRBV10-3	TRBJ1-5	many	.	CAISDRGGGNQPQHF	TGTGCCATCAGTGATCGGGGAGGGGGGAATCAGCCCCAGCATTTT
TRBV20-1	TRBJ2-2	.	.	CSAGPRSGELFF	TGCAGCGCTGGGCCTAGGTCGGGGGAGCTGTTTTTT
TRBV5-1	TRBJ2-1	.	.	CASSLNGAGAQFF	TGCGCCAGCAGCTTAAATGGGGCGGGTGCGCAGTTCTTC